These T cell receptor beta chains were read from a single sample in a study of resident and recirculating memory T cells in vitiligo. Measured with immunoSEQ multiplex PCR; TCRdb has only the in-frame clones, and not every one. The table shows 55,000 to 75,000 clones, with 90% to 95% occurring only once. The specimen sequenced was blood. These receptors originate from a male donor with vitiligo. Both conserved end residues are part of each CDR3. The order of the fields is V gene, D gene, J gene, clone size, CDR3 DNA, CDR3 protein. The D gene is left open where the match is weak. Size tells how often a clone was seen (once, few, many) or the class of an expanded clone, and some rows leave it out.

>TRBV11-2|-|TRBJ2-1|-
TGTGCCAGCAGCCCCTCGAGAAATGAGCAGTTCTTC
CASSPSRNEQFF
>TRBV28|-|TRBJ2-1|-
TGTGCCAGCAGTCCCCTACGCAATGAGCAGTTCTTC
CASSPLRNEQFF
>TRBV10-3|-|TRBJ1-2|-
TGTGCCATCAGGAGCTTCCTCAGGGATAGTCTAAACTATGGCTACACCTTC
CAIRSFLRDSLNYGYTF
>TRBV28|-|TRBJ1-5|-
TGTGCCAGCAGTTCTATTCAGGGGCAGCCCCAGCATTTT
CASSSIQGQPQHF
>TRBV27|-|TRBJ1-6|-
TGTGCCAGCAGGTCGATAAAACAAAGCGGCGTCAATTCACCCCTCCACTTT
CASRSIKQSGVNSPLHF
>TRBV6-5|TRBD1|TRBJ1-5|once
TGTGCCAGCAGCCCCAGGGGGTTCCAGCCCCAGCATTTT
CASSPRGFQPQHF
>TRBV7-2|-|TRBJ2-3|once
TGTGCCAGCAGCTTACGGACTCCCTTCCGCACAGATACGCAGTATTTT
CASSLRTPFRTDTQYF
>TRBV10-3|-|TRBJ1-2|-
TGTGCCATCAGTGAACAACCGTCGGGGGGTAGCTACACCTTC
CAISEQPSGGSYTF
>TRBV6-5|TRBD1|TRBJ1-4|-
TGTGCCAGCAGACAGGGGAATGAAAAACTGTTTTTT
CASRQGNEKLFF
>TRBV7-2|TRBD2|TRBJ2-1|-
TGTGCCAGCAGCTTACGTAGCGGGGGAGCTGCTGAGCAGTTCTTC
CASSLRSGGAAEQFF
>TRBV6-5|-|TRBJ2-3|once
TGTGCCAGCAGTTACTCGGGGAGTTTCACAGATACGCAGTATTTT
CASSYSGSFTDTQYF
>TRBV6-1|-|TRBJ2-3|-
TGTGCCAGCACCCCGCTTGGGGGGACTACAGATACGCAGTATTTT
CASTPLGGTTDTQYF
>TRBV5-3|-|TRBJ1-4|-
TGTGCCAGACCTTTCGTGGGCGAAAAACTGTTTTTT
CARPFVGEKLFF
>TRBV5-6|-|TRBJ2-3|-
TGTGCCAGCAGCTGCAAACCCCCCTGGCGGGCACCGAGCACAGATACGCAGTATTTT
CASSCKPPWRAPSTDTQYF
>TRBV6-5|TRBD1|TRBJ2-3|-
TGTGCCAGCAGTTACCTGGACAGGGCCGATACGCAGTATTTT
CASSYLDRADTQYF
>TRBV7-2|TRBD2|TRBJ2-2|-
TGTGCCAGCAGCTCCCTAGCGGGGGGGCTCTCCGGGGAGCTGTTTTTT
CASSSLAGGLSGELFF
>TRBV28|-|TRBJ1-5|many
TGTGCCAGCAGTTTCCGGGCAGGGAAGGTTCAGCCCCAGCATTTT
CASSFRAGKVQPQHF
>TRBV30|-|TRBJ1-4|-
TGTGCCTGGAGACCATGGGGCGCGGTGGCCAAACTGTTTTTT
CAWRPWGAVAKLFF
>TRBV29-1|-|TRBJ2-1|-
TGCAGCCTAAGCTCCTACAATGAGCAGTTCTTC
CSLSSYNEQFF
>TRBV28|-|TRBJ1-1|-
TGTGCCAGCAGTTTAGGTTTGGGCGCTGAAGCTTTCTTT
CASSLGLGAEAFF
>TRBV28|TRBD1|TRBJ1-2|once
TGTGCCAGCAGTTCGAACAGGGGAAGCTATGGCTACACCTTC
CASSSNRGSYGYTF
>TRBV5-1|TRBD1|TRBJ2-7|-
TGCGCCAGCAGCGGGACAGGGGTTAGCTCCTACGAGCAGTACTTC
CASSGTGVSSYEQYF
>TRBV15|TRBD2|TRBJ2-7|-
TGTGCCACCAGCAGAGACGCGGCGGGGGGGCAGTCCTACGAGCAGTACTTC
CATSRDAAGGQSYEQYF
>TRBV19|-|TRBJ1-2|-
TGTGCCAGTAGTATAGGCCTCCAGGGTTTGAACTATGGCTACACCTTC
CASSIGLQGLNYGYTF
>TRBV5-1|TRBD2|TRBJ2-1|-
TGCGCCAGCAGCATTACTTCCGGGACTAGCAATGAGCAGTTCTTC
CASSITSGTSNEQFF
>TRBV11-3|TRBD2|TRBJ2-2|-
TGTGCCAGCAGCTTAAAGACTAGCGGGGGGAACACCGGGGAGCTGTTTTTT
CASSLKTSGGNTGELFF
>TRBV7-2|TRBD2|TRBJ2-5|-
TGTGCCAGCAGCTTATCTTTGGGGAGGGTCGAGACCCAGTACTTC
CASSLSLGRVETQYF
>TRBV27|TRBD2|TRBJ2-5|-
TGTGCCAGCAGTCCGGGTGAGGGGCTAGCGGGGGTGGAGACCCAGTACTTC
CASSPGEGLAGVETQYF
>TRBV28|-|TRBJ1-1|once
TGTGCCAGCAGTTTACCAACAGGGATTGAAGCTTTCTTT
CASSLPTGIEAFF
>TRBV7-9|TRBD1|TRBJ2-2|-
TGTGCCAGCAGCCCAACAACAGGGGCGACCGGGGAGCTGTTTTTT
CASSPTTGATGELFF
>TRBV6-5|-|TRBJ1-2|-
TGTGCCACCAAGTTCGCAGCTAACTATGGCTACACCTTC
CATKFAANYGYTF
>TRBV5-8|-|TRBJ1-6|once
TGTGCCAGCATCAGGGGTTATTCCCGGCGCGACTATAATTCACCCCTCCACTTT
CASIRGYSRRDYNSPLHF
>TRBV11-2|-|TRBJ2-6|-
TGTGCCAGCAGCTCCCTGAGGGGGTCTGGGGCCAACGTCCTGACTTTC
CASSSLRGSGANVLTF
>TRBV27|-|TRBJ2-5|once
TGTGCCAGCAGTTTATCGAGGACAGTCCAAGAGACCCAGTACTTC
CASSLSRTVQETQYF
>TRBV5-1|-|TRBJ2-7|once
TGCGCCAGCAGCTTGGCCTATTCGTACGAGCAGTACTTC
CASSLAYSYEQYF
>TRBV28|-|TRBJ2-3|-
TGTGCCAGCAGACCACTATGGGGCAGGGGCTCAGATACGCAGTATTTT
CASRPLWGRGSDTQYF
>TRBV6-5|TRBD1|TRBJ2-7|-
TGTGCCAGCAGCAAACAGGGGAGCTCCTACGAGCAGTACTTC
CASSKQGSSYEQYF
>TRBV14|TRBD1|TRBJ2-7|-
TGTGCCAGCAGCCAAGAATGGGGACAAGACCTGGACAGGGTGGAAGACTACGAGCAGTACTTC
CASSQEWGQDLDRVEDYEQYF
>TRBV28|TRBD1|TRBJ2-3|-
TGTGCCAGCAGTCCCCCGACAGGGGCGCATAGCACAGATACGCAGTATTTT
CASSPPTGAHSTDTQYF
>TRBV9|-|TRBJ2-2|-
TGTGCCAGCAGCGTAGCTACCACCGCGAACACCGGGGAGCTGTTTTTT
CASSVATTANTGELFF
>TRBV7-9|TRBD1|TRBJ1-2|-
TGTGCCAGCAGCTCGGACAGGGGGCGCATGAACTATGGCTACACCTTC
CASSSDRGRMNYGYTF
>TRBV28|TRBD2|TRBJ2-1|-
TGTGCCGTTTCGGGGGGGCCCAACAATGAGCAGTTCTTC
CAVSGGPNNEQFF
>TRBV6-5|-|TRBJ1-4|-
TGTGCCAGCAGTGCCCAGGCTAATGAAAAACTGTTTTTT
CASSAQANEKLFF
>TRBV5-6|TRBD1|TRBJ1-1|-
TGTGCCAGCAGCTTAAAAGGGGGCTATCGGAACACTGAAGCTTTCTTT
CASSLKGGYRNTEAFF
>TRBV5-1|TRBD1|TRBJ1-1|-
TGCGCCAGCAGCTCGACAGGGGGAATGACTGAAGCTTTCTTT
CASSSTGGMTEAFF
>TRBV28|TRBD1|TRBJ1-2|-
TGTGCCAGCAGTTTAGGACAGGCCCTAACGTATGGCTACACCTTC
CASSLGQALTYGYTF
>TRBV6-5|TRBD2|TRBJ2-3|-
TGTGCCAGCAGTTCCGGGGAGGGGACAGATACGCAGTATTTT
CASSSGEGTDTQYF
>TRBV27|-|TRBJ2-7|-
TGTGCCAGCAGCACGAGAGGATCCTACGAGCAGTACTTC
CASSTRGSYEQYF
>TRBV9|TRBD1|TRBJ1-5|-
TGTGCCAGCAGCGCGACAGGGGGCGGCAATCAGCCCCAGCATTTT
CASSATGGGNQPQHF
>TRBV4-3|TRBD1|TRBJ1-1|once
TGCGCCAGCAGCTCCCGGACAGGGTACACTGAAGCTTTCTTT
CASSSRTGYTEAFF
>TRBV6-5|TRBD1|TRBJ2-7|-
TGTGCCAGCAGTTACGGGCGGACAGGCCACGAGCAGTACTTC
CASSYGRTGHEQYF
>TRBV4-3|-|TRBJ1-1|-
TGCGCCAGCAGCCAAGACGGTAGCACTGAAGCTTTCTTT
CASSQDGSTEAFF
>TRBV9|-|TRBJ1-3|-
TGTGCCAGCAGCGTAGCGGCAGGGCCTTACTCTGGAAACACCATATATTTT
CASSVAAGPYSGNTIYF
>TRBV27|TRBD1|TRBJ1-6|-
TGTGCCAGCAGTTTAGGGGGGACAGGGAATAAATATTTCTCCTATAATTCACCCCTCCACTTT
CASSLGGTGNKYFSYNSPLHF
>TRBV9|TRBD2|TRBJ2-3|once
TGTGCCAGCAGCCCCCAAACGTCAGCGGGGGGGCGAGATACGCAGTATTTT
CASSPQTSAGGRDTQYF
>TRBV25-1|-|TRBJ2-5|-
TGTGCCAGCAGTGAAGGAGCGCCTGGGGAGACCCAGTACTTC
CASSEGAPGETQYF
>TRBV6-5|-|TRBJ1-5|-
TGTGCCAGCAGTTACTCGGGCGCTCAGCCCCAGCATTTT
CASSYSGAQPQHF
>TRBV9|-|TRBJ1-2|-
TGTGCCAGCAGCGTAGAGGCCTCGAGGATCTATGGCTACACCTTC
CASSVEASRIYGYTF
>TRBV29-1|TRBD1|TRBJ1-4|-
TGCAGCGTGCGTATACGGGACAGCCCTAATGAAAAACTGTTTTTT
CSVRIRDSPNEKLFF